Listed below are T cell receptor beta chains from one sample, sequenced in a study of a mutant IDH1 vaccine in newly diagnosed glioma. These TCRs are of unknown antigen specificity. Produced via immunoSEQ multiplex PCR; TCRdb's table is partial and in-frame only. The sample consists of roughly 30,000 clones, 88% of them appearing once. Material: PBMCs, obtained from a glioma patient whose treatment included an IDH1 peptide vaccine. All receptors come from a man aged 35-49 years with glioma. The CDR3 runs from the conserved cysteine through the conserved F or W. A D gene is named only where the DNA matches it firmly. The size of a clone is reported for some rows only, either as once, few or many, or as a class for expanded clones.

abundance	len	v_gene	d_gene	j_gene	CDR3nt	CDR3aa
.	15	TRBV9	.	TRBJ2-1	TGTGCCAGCAGCTTCCCCGCAGCGACGGACAATGAGCAGTTCTTC	CASSFPAATDNEQFF
.	16	TRBV27	.	TRBJ2-2	TGTGCCAGCAGTCTCATTCCTCATGCGAACACCGGGGAGCTGTTTTTT	CASSLIPHANTGELFF
few	15	TRBV4-3	TRBD1	TRBJ2-7	TGCGCCAGCAGCCAAGATGGGACAGGGGGCTACGAGCAGTACTTC	CASSQDGTGGYEQYF
.	17	TRBV7-8	.	TRBJ2-7	TGTGCCAGCAGCTTATCAGGGTCAACAGTGTCTTCCTACGAGCAGTACTTC	CASSLSGSTVSSYEQYF
.	12	TRBV7-9	.	TRBJ1-1	TGTGCCAGCAGCTATACAGGAGATGAAGCTTTCTTT	CASSYTGDEAFF
.	15	TRBV19	.	TRBJ1-2	TGTGCCAGTAGTACCCGGACCCCTTGGCCCTATGGCTACACCTTC	CASSTRTPWPYGYTF
.	15	TRBV7-9	.	TRBJ1-1	TGTGCCAGCAGGCCCGAACAGGGTGGGTTCGCTGAAGCTTTCTTT	CASRPEQGGFAEAFF
.	16	TRBV7-2	TRBD1	TRBJ1-4	TGTGCCAGCAGCTTAGCCCCAGGGGGGTCGGATGAAAAACTGTTTTTT	CASSLAPGGSDEKLFF
.	16	TRBV28	TRBD1	TRBJ2-6	TGTGCCAGCAGGGGGACAGTCATCTCTGGGGCCAACGTCCTGACTTTC	CASRGTVISGANVLTF
once	20	TRBV2	TRBD2	TRBJ2-3	TGTGCCAGCAGTGTTCGGCTTAGCGGGAGGGCCGGTCCCGTCCCAGATACGCAGTATTTT	CASSVRLSGRAGPVPDTQYF
few	14	TRBV5-1	TRBD1	TRBJ2-1	TGCGCCAGCAGCTGGCGGACAGGGGAGGGTGAGCAGTTCTTC	CASSWRTGEGEQFF
.	14	TRBV5-4	TRBD1	TRBJ2-1	TGTGCCAGCAGCGGGATGGACAGGTACAATGAGCAGTTCTTC	CASSGMDRYNEQFF
.	15	TRBV14	TRBD1	TRBJ1-1	TGTGCCAGCAGCCAAGAAGGGACAGTCGGCACTGAAGCTTTCTTT	CASSQEGTVGTEAFF
.	16	TRBV5-4	TRBD2	TRBJ2-3	TGTGCCAGCAGCTCCGCAGGCTCACGGGGGGGAGATACGCAGTATTTT	CASSSAGSRGGDTQYF
.	14	TRBV30	.	TRBJ1-5	TGTGCCTGGAGTAGGATTTTAGGTGAGCAGCCCCAGCATTTT	CAWSRILGEQPQHF
.	14	TRBV6-5	.	TRBJ1-2	TGTGCCAGCAGACCCTGGGAAAGTCAGGGGGGCTACACCTTC	CASRPWESQGGYTF
once	14	TRBV9	.	TRBJ2-3	TGTGCCAGCAGCGTAGGAGTAGTCACAGATACGCAGTATTTT	CASSVGVVTDTQYF
.	14	TRBV30	.	TRBJ1-2	TGTGCCTGGAGTGTACGGGGGTCCGGCTATGGCTACACCTTC	CAWSVRGSGYGYTF
.	14	TRBV5-1	.	TRBJ1-1	TGCGCCAGCAGCTCCAGTCCCGGGAACACTGAAGCTTTCTTT	CASSSSPGNTEAFF
.	11	TRBV30	.	TRBJ1-4	TGTGCCTCGGGGGCCCCTGAAAAACTGTTTTTT	CASGAPEKLFF
.	15	TRBV2	TRBD1	TRBJ1-6	TGTGCCAGCAGTGAGGTCAGGGGGTTGAATTCACCCCTCCACTTT	CASSEVRGLNSPLHF
.	13	TRBV5-4	TRBD2	TRBJ2-1	TGTGCCAGCATGATTGCGGGAGACCATGAGCAGTTCTTC	CASMIAGDHEQFF
.	17	TRBV27	.	TRBJ2-7	TGTGCCAGCAGTCCGTACCGACCATTTGCTAGCTCCTACGAGCAGTACTTC	CASSPYRPFASSYEQYF
.	16	TRBV19	TRBD1	TRBJ2-3	TGTGCCAGTAGTATAGATCTAGGACAGGGCACAGATACGCAGTATTTT	CASSIDLGQGTDTQYF
.	16	TRBV7-9	.	TRBJ2-2	TGTGCCAGCAGCTTACTTCGGAGGAATTATTGGGGGGAGCTGTTTTTT	CASSLLRRNYWGELFF
.	17	TRBV18	TRBD1	TRBJ1-2	TGTGCCAGCTCACCCCTCAACCCAATGGACAGGGGGCTAGGCTACACCTTC	CASSPLNPMDRGLGYTF
.	16	TRBV6-4	.	TRBJ2-4	TGTGCCAGCAGTGACCGGGGCAGCGAGTTTTTGGACATTCAGTACTTC	CASSDRGSEFLDIQYF
.	15	TRBV27	.	TRBJ1-3	TGTGCCAGCAGTTCGGGCCGACGCTCTGGAAACACCATATATTTT	CASSSGRRSGNTIYF
.	16	TRBV28	.	TRBJ1-3	TGTGCCAGCAGTTTAAAGGTGGCCCCATCTGGAAACACCATATATTTT	CASSLKVAPSGNTIYF
.	14	TRBV11-2	TRBD1	TRBJ1-4	TGTGCCAGCAGCCTCCGGGACAGAAATGAAAAACTGTTTTTT	CASSLRDRNEKLFF
.	15	TRBV6-5	.	TRBJ1-6	TGTGCCAGCAGTCCCCGACGGGCCTCCAATTCACCCCTCCACTTT	CASSPRRASNSPLHF
.	13	TRBV4-1	.	TRBJ2-5	TGCGCCAGCAGCCAAACTGGCGGGGAGACCCAGTACTTC	CASSQTGGETQYF
.	12	TRBV6-5	.	TRBJ1-1	TGTGCCACCAAACGGACAGCAAGTGAAGCTTTCTTT	CATKRTASEAFF
.	16	TRBV4-2	TRBD2	TRBJ2-5	TGTGCCAGCAGCCCCAGGGGAGCGGGAGACCAAGAGACCCAGTACTTC	CASSPRGAGDQETQYF
.	15	TRBV11-1	.	TRBJ2-1	TGTGCCAGCACCCCCACCAGGGCCTCCTACAATGAGCAGTTCTTC	CASTPTRASYNEQFF
.	12	TRBV29-1	.	TRBJ2-6	TGCAGCGTTGGACGGGGGGCCAACGTCCTGACTTTC	CSVGRGANVLTF
.	17	TRBV2	TRBD2	TRBJ2-2	TGTGCCAGCACCCCACTAGCGGGGGGGCGTGGCACCGGGGAGCTGTTTTTT	CASTPLAGGRGTGELFF
.	17	TRBV5-4	.	TRBJ1-3	TGTGCCAGCAGCTTGGATGCAGGGAGGTTTCCCGGAAACACCATATATTTT	CASSLDAGRFPGNTIYF
.	13	TRBV6-5	TRBD1	TRBJ1-2	TGTGCCAGCAGCAAGGGACAGGGTCTAGGCTACACCTTC	CASSKGQGLGYTF